This T cell receptor beta chain emerged from a study of cytomegalovirus exposure and HLA in healthy donors. Study-wide points: With later analysis, a missense DCLRE1C variant became linked to TCR beta V- and J-gene trimming.

In the case of this clone: What it recognizes is unknown.

The V gene's germline CDR1 is SGDLS and CDR2 YYNGEE. The CDR3 is 15 residues long. Germline trimming cut 0 bases from V and 4 bases from J; bases unmatched to any gene: 5. PCR amplification relied on 60 Vbeta primers (plus 13 Jbeta primers). TCRdb keeps only in-frame clones here, not all; method: immunoSEQ multiplex PCR. The sample carries approximately 100,000 clones, around 80% recorded once. This receptor was taken from a man younger than 30 in good health and CMV-seronegative. Sequencing was carried out using PBMCs. The chain couples TRBV9 to TRBJ2-7, with 9 bases that match TRBD2. CDR3 bases: TGTGCCAGCAGCGTAGGTAGCGGGGGCCCATACGAGCAGTACTTC. Translating gives CASSVGSGGPYEQYF.